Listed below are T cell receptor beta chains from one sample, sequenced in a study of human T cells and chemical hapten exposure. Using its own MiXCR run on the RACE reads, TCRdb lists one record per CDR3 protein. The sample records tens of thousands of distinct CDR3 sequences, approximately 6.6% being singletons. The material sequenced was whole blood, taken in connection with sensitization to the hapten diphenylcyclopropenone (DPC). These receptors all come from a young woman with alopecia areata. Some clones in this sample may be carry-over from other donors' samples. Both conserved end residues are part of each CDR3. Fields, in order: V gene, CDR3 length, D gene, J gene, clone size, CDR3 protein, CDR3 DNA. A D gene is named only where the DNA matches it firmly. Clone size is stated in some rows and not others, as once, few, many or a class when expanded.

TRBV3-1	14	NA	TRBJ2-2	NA	CASSLRTETGELFF	TGTGCCAGCAGCTTGCGGACGGAAACCGGGGAGCTGTTTTTT
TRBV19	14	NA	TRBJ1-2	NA	CASRPNPGLGGYTF	TGTGCCAGTCGCCCCAACCCGGGTCTGGGAGGCTACACCTTC
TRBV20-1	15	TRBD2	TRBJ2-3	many	CSARDRAGGVDTQYF	TGCAGTGCTAGAGATAGGGCGGGAGGGGTAGATACGCAGTATTTT
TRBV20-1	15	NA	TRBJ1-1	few	CSAPSGGREDTEAFF	TGCAGTGCTCCGTCGGGGGGTCGGGAGGACACTGAAGCTTTCTTT
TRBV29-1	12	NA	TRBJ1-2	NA	CSVETGNYGYTF	TGCAGCGTTGAAACAGGAAACTATGGCTACACCTTC
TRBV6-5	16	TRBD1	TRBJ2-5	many	CASSLRPGTGMKTQYF	TGTGCCAGCAGTTTACGTCCCGGGACAGGGATGAAGACCCAGTACTTC
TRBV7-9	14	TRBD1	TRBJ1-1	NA	CASSSAGTGNRAFF	TGTGCCAGCAGCTCCGCCGGGACAGGGAACAGAGCTTTCTTT
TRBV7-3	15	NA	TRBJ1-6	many	CASSAQGLYNSPLHF	TGTGCCAGCAGCGCCCAGGGGCTCTATAATTCACCCCTCCACTTT
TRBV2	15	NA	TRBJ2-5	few	CASQDLAHKEETQYF	TGTGCCAGCCAGGACTTGGCCCATAAGGAGGAGACCCAGTACTTC
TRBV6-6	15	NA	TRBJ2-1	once	CASSYGGLTYNEQFF	TGTGCCAGCAGTTACGGGGGTCTAACCTACAATGAGCAGTTCTTC
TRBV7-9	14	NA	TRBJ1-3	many	CASSRTDSGNTIYF	TGTGCCAGCAGTCGGACAGACTCTGGAAACACCATATATTTT
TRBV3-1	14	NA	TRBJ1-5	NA	CASSQRQVNQPQHF	TGTGCCAGCAGCCAAAGGCAAGTCAATCAGCCCCAGCATTTT
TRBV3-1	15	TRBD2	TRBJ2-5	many	CASSLSTSGGETQYF	TGTGCCAGCAGCCTGTCGACTAGCGGGGGAGAGACCCAGTACTTC
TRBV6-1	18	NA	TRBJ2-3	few	CASSEQVRENYSTDTQYF	TGTGCCAGCAGTGAACAAGTCAGGGAAAACTATAGCACAGATACGCAGTATTTT
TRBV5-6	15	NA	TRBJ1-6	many	CASSLMGRWNSPLHF	TGTGCCAGCAGCTTGATGGGCCGGTGGAATTCACCCCTCCACTTT
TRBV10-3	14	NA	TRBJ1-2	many	CAITNAAANYGYTF	TGTGCCATCACTAACGCCGCTGCTAACTATGGCTACACCTTC
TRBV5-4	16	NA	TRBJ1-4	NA	CASSLVTDLTNEKLFF	TGTGCCAGCAGCTTGGTGACAGACCTAACTAATGAAAAACTGTTTTTT